These 14 T cell receptor beta chains share one sample of origin, sequenced in a study of shared clonotypes between healthy human individuals. The method was immunoSEQ multiplex PCR; TCRdb's version includes in-frame clones alone and lacks a portion of them. In the table there are about 450,000 clones, 75% to 85% of which are singletons. Specimen: PBMCs. All receptors come from a woman in her thirties or forties in good health. Some clones in this sample may be carry-over from other donors' samples.

The rearrangement uses TRBV5-6 and TRBJ2-3, with D perhaps TRBD2 (5 bases). V was clipped by 2 bases and J by 11 bases, with 15 bases between them. Looked up from germline, CDR1 is SGHDT and CDR2 is YYEEEE. This CDR3 comprises 13 residues. Here the CDR3 reads CASSLTAHEGQYF. Here the CDR3 DNA reads TGTGCCAGCAGCTTAACTGCCCACGAGGGGCAGTATTTT.

The chain links TRBV5-1 to TRBJ2-1, with 9 bases fitting TRBD2. Germline assignment: CDR1 SGHRS and CDR2 YFSETQ. This CDR3 comprises 15 residues. Trimming cost V 5 bases and J 2 bases; bases outside gene matches: 5. The CDR3 coding sequence is TGCGCCAGCAGGTCGGCGGGAGGGGCCTACAATGAGCAGTTCTTC. Its translation: CASRSAGGAYNEQFF.

Of note for this clone: The junction departs from germline at one end; a sequencing error may be responsible. V gene TRBV10-3 combines with J gene TRBJ2-6; D is perhaps TRBD1 (6 bases). From germline, CDR1 is ENHRY and CDR2 SYGVKD. CDR3 length: 15 residues. The CDR3 sequence: CASSYEGAGANVLTF. CDR3 in DNA: TGTGCCAGCAGTTACGAGGGGGCTGGGGCCAACGTCCTGACTTTC.

The chain carries TRBV18 and TRBJ2-3; no clear D gene. Germline values: CDR1 KGHSH, CDR2 LQKENI. This CDR3 spans 13 amino acids. V was pared by 3 bases and J by 5 bases, with 9 bases between. CDR3 bases: TGTGCCAGCTCACCCCCCTTCAGAGATACGCAGTATTTT. Protein: CASSPPFRDTQYF.

The V call is TRBV10-3, the J call TRBJ2-3; TRBD2 might be the D (5 bases). Germline CDR1 and CDR2: ENHRY and SYGVKD. V was pared by 7 bases and J by 0 bases, with 8 bases between. The CDR3 contains 13 residues. The CDR3: CAITQRSTDTQYF. The CDR3, as DNA: TGTGCCATCACCCAGCGGAGCACAGATACGCAGTATTTT.

The CDR3 sequence: CASSPRGGVSEQYF. CDR3 DNA: TGTGCCAGCAGTCCACGGGGAGGGGTCTCCGAGCAGTACTTC. The gene calls are TRBV7-2 and TRBJ2-7, with 7 nucleotides matching TRBD2. J gave up 6 bases and V 6 bases, and 11 bases lay outside the gene matches. The CDR3 extends over 14 amino acids. CDR1 and CDR2 from the germline V gene are SGHTA and FQGNSA.

This clone was seen just once. The genes are TRBV11-1 and TRBJ1-1; 9 bases are a match to TRBD1. This CDR3 has 15 amino acids. Germline CDR1 reads SGHAT; CDR2 reads FQDESV (reference sequence). V was pared by 6 bases and J by 4 bases, with 9 bases of the junction left unmatched. CDR3 region: CASSLDRDRVTEAFF. The DNA of the CDR3 is TGTGCCAGCAGTCTTGACCGGGACAGGGTCACTGAAGCTTTCTTT.

Many counts were recorded for this clone. The rearrangement joins TRBV7-9 to TRBJ1-5; D gene unclear. Between the trimmed V and J ends, which lost 7 bases and 3 bases, there was a span of 7 bases. CDR1 is SEHNR and CDR2 is FQNEAQ in the germline V gene (reference sequence). This CDR3 has 12 amino acids. CDR3 residues: CASNIDNQPQHF. In DNA, the CDR3 is TGTGCCAGCAACATCGACAATCAGCCCCAGCATTTT.

The chain uses TRBV12-5 and TRBJ2-1; 11 bases are a match to TRBD1. There are 15 residues in the CDR3. V trimming: 6 bases; J trimming: 4 bases; junction bases outside the gene matches: 5. Germline loops: CDR1 LGHNT, CDR2 FRNRAP. The CDR3 coding sequence is TGTGCTAGTGGATCCGGGACAGGGGGATACAATGAGCAGTTCTTC. Translation gives CASGSGTGGYNEQFF.

In its sample, this clone was seen once. V is TRBV5-4 and J is TRBJ1-2, with TRBD1 matching over 7 bases. Germline trimming cut 3 bases from V and 8 bases from J; bases unmatched to any gene: 13. The CDR3 is made up of 15 amino acids. Germline CDR1 and CDR2: SGHNT and YYREEE (reference sequence). CDR3 DNA sequence: TGTGCCAGCAGCTCACCAAGACAGGGATTCGGCGGCTACACCTTC. As protein: CASSSPRQGFGGYTF. The whole variable domain, filled in from reference TRBV5-4 and TRBJ1-2, reads ETGVTQSPTHLIKTRGQQVTLRCSSQSGHNTVSWYQQALGQGPQFIFQYYREEENGRGNFPPRFSGLQFPNYSSELNVNALELDDSALYLCASSSPRQGFGGYTFGSGTRLTVV.

The J gene is TRBJ2-5, the V gene TRBV4-1; a possible D gene is TRBD1 (6 bases). Judging by the DNA end, TRBJ2-7 fits better; the J call may be wrong. There are 14 residues in the CDR3. Germline CDR1 MGHRA, CDR2 YSYEKL. CDR3 nucleotide sequence: TGCGCCAGCAGCCAAGATTGGACAGTCTACGAGCAGTACTTC. It yields the protein CASSQDWTVYEQYF.

The table lists this clone with a few counts. Only one base separates this from a far larger clonotype, so it likely reflects a read error. Other DNA sequences in this sample translate to the same CDR3. The chain carries TRBV4-3 and TRBJ1-1, with no clear D. The CDR3 runs 15 residues. Germline CDR1 and CDR2: LGHNA and YSLEER. The CDR3 region is CASSQVGSHPTEAFF. The CDR3 DNA reads TGCGCCAGCAGCCAAGTGGGCAGTCACCCCACTGAGGCTTTCTTT.

The V call is TRBV6-1, the J call TRBJ2-7; no clear D. This CDR3 has 15 amino acids. V gave up 1 base and J gave up 1 base, with 11 bases separating them. Germline assignment: CDR1 MNHNS and CDR2 SASEGT. This chain's CDR3 is CASSEGAVPSYEQYF. The CDR3 DNA reads TGTGCCAGCAGTGAAGGGGCGGTCCCTTCCTACGAGCAGTACTTC.

This clone was seen more than once but under ten times. DNA of the CDR3: TGCGCCAGCAGCCAACCGCCAGGATCCTACGAGCAGTACTTC. Its translation is CASSQPPGSYEQYF. V and J are TRBV5-1 and TRBJ2-7; D unclear. V was shortened by 4 bases and J by 1 base, with 12 bases between the two germline ends. Germline values: CDR1 SGHRS, CDR2 YFSETQ. This CDR3 contains 14 residues.